The 28 T cell receptor beta chains below come from one sample, sequenced in a study of metastatic and nonmetastatic thyroid tumors. With MiXCR, TCRdb reprocessed the PCR reads. Among about 13,000 clones listed, 20% to 25% were seen once. Treatment of any kind had been given to no patient before thyroid surgery. Input material: blood. These receptors were taken from a male donor with papillary thyroid cancer or a benign thyroid nodule (not recorded which). Some clones in this sample may be carry-over from other donors' samples.

Only a few counts were recorded for this clone. The chain has TRBV28 and TRBJ1-1; TRBD1 might be the D (6 bases). This CDR3 has 16 residues. CDR1 and CDR2 (germline): MDHEN, SYDVKM. V was shortened by 5 bases and J by 5 bases, with 21 bases between the two germline ends. The CDR3 DNA follows: TGTGCCAGCAGTCCGTCCCTCACGGGGGGCTGGACTGAAGCTTTCTTT. Its protein is CASSPSLTGGWTEAFF.

This clone was counted a few times. The chain combines TRBV24-1 with TRBJ1-5; TRBD1 is a possible D gene (5 bases). The CDR3 is made up of 13 amino acids. Per the germline V gene, CDR1 is KGHDR and CDR2 is SFDVKD. Trimming took off 7 bases at V and 6 bases at J, with 12 bases between the two ends. The CDR3 DNA is TGTGCCACCAGCCGGACTGGGGGTCAGCCCCAGCATTTT. Its protein product is CATSRTGGQPQHF.

This chain links TRBV5-1 with TRBJ2-5, with D possibly TRBD2 on 6 matching bases. The CDR3 runs 16 residues. Germline assignment: CDR1 SGHRS and CDR2 YFSETQ. V was trimmed by 4 bases and J by 3 bases, leaving 19 bases between them. The CDR3 region is CASSGNSGTPEETQYF. CDR3 DNA sequence: TGCGCCAGCAGCGGAAACTCCGGGACTCCGGAAGAGACCCAGTACTTC.

This clone was seen a handful of times. Since the CDR3 does not end with the conserved phenylalanine or tryptophan, this likely comes from a read error. The chain carries TRBV6-2 or TRBV6-3 and TRBJ2-7; 9 nucleotides align to TRBD2. The CDR3 is made up of 15 amino acids. Looked up from germline, CDR1 is MNHEY and CDR2 is SVGEGT. The V segment lost 4 bases and the J segment 4 bases; nucleotides outside the gene matches: 8. The CDR3: CASSSTGGRGYEQYL. Written as DNA, the CDR3 is TGTGCCAGCAGTTCCACTGGCGGGAGGGGGTACGAGCAGTACCTC.

This clone was picked up a small number of times. This rearrangement joins TRBV6-4 to TRBJ2-1; TRBD2 matches 9 bases. The CDR3 is 15 amino acids. The germline V gene has CDR1 MRHNA and CDR2 SNTAGT. After removal of 4 bases from V and 7 bases from J, the junction contained 8 bases not matched to a gene. CDR3 sequence reads: CASSVRLAGFNEQFF. CDR3 nucleotide sequence: TGTGCCAGCAGTGTGCGTCTAGCGGGATTTAATGAGCAGTTCTTC.

In this sample, this clone turned up many times. Its ends do not fully match the called genes, so a read error is possible. This chain connects TRBV20-1 to TRBJ2-7, with D possibly TRBD1 on 6 matching bases. CDR3 length: 15 amino acids. Germline lookup yields CDR1 DFQATT and CDR2 SNEGSKA (reference sequence). Here the CDR3 reads CSASPRDIFSHEQYF. As DNA, the CDR3 is TGCAGTGCTAGCCCCCGGGACATTTTCTCCCACGAGCAGTACTTC.

In this sample, this clone turned up a few times. The rearrangement links TRBV12-3 or TRBV12-4 to TRBJ2-2, with D hard to call. The CDR3 is made up of 12 amino acids. V dropped 2 bases and J dropped 7 bases, with 5 bases sitting between them. CDR3: CASSLIYGELFF. CDR3 nucleotide sequence: TGTGCCAGCAGTTTAATCTACGGGGAGCTGTTTTTT.

The rearrangement joins TRBV30 to TRBJ1-1, with a tentative D call TRBD1 (5 bases). Germline V lookup: CDR1 GTSNPN, CDR2 SVGIG (reference sequence). Trimming took off 5 bases at V and 4 bases at J, with 8 bases between the two ends. The CDR3 totals 11 residues. The CDR3, as DNA: TGTGCCTGGGGGGGAAGCACTGAAGCTTTCTTT. It codes for CAWGGSTEAFF.

A few counts support this clone. This chain links TRBV27 with TRBJ1-6, with TRBD1 as a possible D gene (6 bases). Germline-derived CDR1 and CDR2 are MNHEY and SMNVEV (reference sequence). The CDR3 covers 14 residues. Trimming took 5 bases from V and 7 from J, leaving 12 bases between them. This CDR3 reads CASSLRQANSPLHF. CDR3 sequence (DNA): TGTGCCAGCAGTCTAAGACAGGCAAATTCACCCCTCCACTTT.

This clone has a handful of counts. The V and J genes are TRBV6-6 and TRBJ1-2; perhaps TRBD1 as D (5 bases). This CDR3 spans 14 amino acids. Trimming removed 2 bases at V and 7 bases at J, with 14 bases between. Germline lookup yields CDR1 MNHNY and CDR2 SVGAGI (reference sequence). CDR3 DNA sequence: TGTGCCAGCAGTTACAAGGGCAGGGCTGGTGGCTACACCTTC. It codes for CASSYKGRAGGYTF.

This clone appeared many times. It may be a read error: a sequence one base away is much more abundant. The sample contains more than one DNA sequence encoding this CDR3. The V gene is TRBV28, the J gene TRBJ2-7; perhaps TRBD1 as D (6 bases). The germline V gene has CDR1 MDHEN and CDR2 SYDVKM. The CDR3 runs to 13 residues. Trimming cost V 6 bases and J 5 bases, with 14 bases left between them. The CDR3 sequence is CASSSRGYDEQYF. CDR3 in DNA: TGTGCCAGCAGCTCCAGGGGTTATGACGAGCAGTACTTC.

This clone was seen repeatedly, ten times or more. The same CDR3 also results from other DNA sequences found in this sample. The J gene is TRBJ1-1, the V gene TRBV20-1; TRBD1 agrees at 9 bases. The CDR3 contains 13 residues. CDR1 and CDR2 from the germline V gene are DFQATT and SNEGSKA (reference sequence). V was pared by 6 bases and J by 5 bases, with 7 bases of the junction left unmatched. The CDR3, as DNA: TGCAGTGCCACAAGGACAGGGGTGACTGAAGCTTTCTTT. It specifies CSATRTGVTEAFF.

This clone was seen a handful of times. The chain uses TRBV6-9 and TRBJ2-7; TRBD2 might be the D (5 bases). The CDR3 extends over 17 amino acids. CDR1 MNHGY and CDR2 SVAAGI come from the germline V gene. V was cut by 3 bases and J by 7 bases, with 25 bases left in between. The chain's CDR3 is CASSYPGVCHWLWEQYF. The CDR3 DNA reads as TGTGCCAGCAGTTACCCCGGGGTCTGCCATTGGTTATGGGAGCAGTACTTC.

This clone was seen repeatedly, ten times or more. The rearrangement joins TRBV5-8 to TRBJ2-3; D ambiguous. Germline lookup yields CDR1 SGHTS and CDR2 YDEGEE. The CDR3 contains 13 residues. V was shortened by 6 bases and J by 1 base, with 9 bases between the two germline ends. The CDR3 loop reads CASTHGGTDTQYF. The CDR3 region has the DNA TGTGCCAGCACCCACGGTGGCACAGATACGCAGTATTTT.

This clone was seen only a few times. V and J are TRBV6-2 or TRBV6-3 and TRBJ1-1, with D unresolved. Germline V gives CDR1 MNHEY, CDR2 SVGEGT. V lost 6 bases, J lost 1 base, and 6 bases lay in between. The CDR3 covers 12 residues. CDR3 bases: TGTGCCAGCAGGCGGGCGAACACTGAAGCTTTCTTT. This codes for CASRRANTEAFF.

The chain recombines TRBV9 with TRBJ2-2; D may be TRBD1 (6 bases). Germline CDR1 and CDR2: SGDLS and YYNGEE. Trimming took 3 bases from V and 9 from J, leaving 15 bases between them. This CDR3 is built from 14 residues. This CDR3 is CASSDRDRGWELFF. The CDR3 DNA reads as TGTGCCAGCAGCGACAGGGATAGGGGTTGGGAGCTGTTTTTT.

The table lists this clone with a few counts. The chain links TRBV30 to TRBJ2-7; either TRBD1 or TRBD2 may fit D (5 bases each). With 7 bases removed from V and 7 bases from J, the gap between germline ends came to 14 bases. The CDR3 is 11 amino acids. Germline lookup yields CDR1 GTSNPN and CDR2 SVGIG (reference sequence). The CDR3 DNA reads TGTGCCTACTTGGGGGTTCGGGAGCAGTACTTC. It encodes CAYLGVREQYF.

V gene TRBV6-1 combines with J gene TRBJ1-5; weak D call: TRBD1 (5 bases). The germline CDR1 and CDR2 sequences are MNHNS and SASEGT. Trimming removed 1 base from V and 2 bases from J, with 6 bases in between. The CDR3 is 14 amino acids. The CDR3 protein is CASSEGGGNQPQHF. The CDR3 DNA reads TGTGCCAGCAGTGAAGGGGGCGGCAATCAGCCCCAGCATTTT.

The chain recombines TRBV20-1 with TRBJ1-5, with TRBD1 matching over 9 bases. Germline V gives CDR1 DFQATT, CDR2 SNEGSKA (reference sequence). With V trimmed by 1 base and J by 5 bases, 9 bases remained unmatched. The CDR3 loop spans 16 amino acids. CDR3 sequence: CSARVAGGQGHQPQHF. The CDR3 region has the DNA TGCAGTGCTAGAGTCGCGGGGGGACAGGGACATCAGCCCCAGCATTTT.

In this sample, this clone turned up many times. V and J are TRBV29-1 and TRBJ2-7, with 9 positions matching TRBD1. The CDR3 runs 18 residues. Germline assignment: CDR1 SQVTM and CDR2 ANQGSEA. V gave up 5 bases and J gave up 0 bases; unmatched junction bases: 17. CDR3 DNA: TGCAGCGTTCAGATCCGGGACAGGGTACGGGAAAGCTCCTACGAGCAGTACTTC. It specifies CSVQIRDRVRESSYEQYF.

This clone showed up just a few times. The gene calls are TRBV6-1 and TRBJ2-1; TRBD2 matches at 10 bases. CDR3 size: 14 residues. The V and J ends lost 7 bases and 8 bases, in that order; junction bases with no gene match: 8. Germline V gene sequence: CDR1 MNHNS, CDR2 SASEGT. As DNA, the CDR3 is TGTGCCAGCACAAGCGGGGGGGCCGGGGATGAGCAGTTCTTC. Encoded protein: CASTSGGAGDEQFF.

This clone was detected only a few times. This chain links TRBV6-2 or TRBV6-3 with TRBJ2-7, with D uncertain. The CDR3 covers 13 residues. V lost 1 base and J 4 bases, leaving 8 bases between the germline ends. Germline V gene lookup returns CDR1 MNHEY and CDR2 SVGEGT. The CDR3 reads CASSYLAMYEQYF. The CDR3 nucleotides are TGTGCCAGCAGTTACTTGGCGATGTACGAGCAGTACTTC.

This chain joins TRBV5-6 and TRBJ2-7; no reliable D call. Deletions cut 2 bases from V and 1 base from J, with 7 bases between. This CDR3 is 13 amino acids long. Per germline, CDR1 SGHDT and CDR2 YYEEEE. The CDR3 nucleotides are TGTGCCAGCAGCTTTATGCAGTCCTACGAGCAGTACTTC. Translated: CASSFMQSYEQYF. The whole variable domain, remainder taken from reference TRBV5-6 and TRBJ2-7, is DAGVTQSPTHLIKTRGQQVTLRCSPKSGHDTVSWYQQALGQGPQFIFQYYEEEERQRGNFPDRFSGHQFPNYSSELNVNALLLGDSALYLCASSFMQSYEQYFGPGTRLTVT.

The chain uses TRBV6-5 and TRBJ1-3; D remains ambiguous. Trimming took off 0 bases at V and 1 base at J, with 7 bases between the two ends. This CDR3 region has 15 residues. CDR1 is MNHEY and CDR2 is SVGAGI in the germline V gene. In nucleotides, the CDR3 is TGTGCCAGCAGTTACTCGAGGGATTCTGGAAACACCATATATTTT. This sequence encodes CASSYSRDSGNTIYF.

This clone was found a few times. V gene TRBV19 combines with J gene TRBJ1-5; D gene unclear. Trimming shortened V by 3 bases and J by 3 bases, and 12 bases separated the two germline ends. The CDR3 has 15 amino acids. Germline CDR1 is LNHDA and CDR2 is SQIVND (reference sequence). The CDR3 sequence is CASSILGSANQPQHF. The CDR3 DNA is TGTGCCAGTAGTATTCTGGGTTCGGCCAATCAGCCCCAGCATTTT.

This chain connects TRBV30 to TRBJ1-2; D is unresolved. Germline CDR1 and CDR2: GTSNPN and SVGIG (reference sequence). Trimming cost V 0 bases and J 4 bases, with 6 bases left between them. CDR3 length: 12 residues. The CDR3 DNA reads as TGTGCCTGGAGTGTTTCCGGCTATGGCTACACCTTC. Protein sequence: CAWSVSGYGYTF.

This clone has more than one count but fewer than ten. The rearrangement joins TRBV6-1 to TRBJ2-5; 10 nucleotides agree with TRBD2. The V segment lost 6 bases and the J segment 2 bases; nucleotides outside the gene matches: 6. The V gene's germline CDR1 is MNHNS and CDR2 SASEGT. The CDR3 covers 15 residues. CDR3 DNA: TGTGCCAGCAGCCGCTCACTAGCGGGACAAGAGACCCAGTACTTC. Protein sequence: CASSRSLAGQETQYF.

This clone has ten or more counts. This chain connects TRBV18 to TRBJ2-5, with TRBD2 identical over 12 bases. Germline trimming cut 0 bases from V and 2 bases from J; bases unmatched to any gene: 4. This CDR3 has 17 amino acids. CDR1 and CDR2 from the germline V gene are KGHSH and LQKENI. CDR3 coding DNA: TGTGCCAGCTCACCACCGTATACTAGCGGGGGGCAAGAGACCCAGTACTTC. Its translation: CASSPPYTSGGQETQYF.